Given below is one T cell receptor (beta chain) in context. Its antigen is not known. The treatment was: some 20 received Ad26.COV2.S at low or high dose, single or two shots; 5 received placebo; per-sample allocation not given. Day 63 following the first vaccine or placebo injection was when the samples were taken. An adult of 18-55 years in Boston served as donor. This entry comes from a study of Ad26.COV2.S vaccination and SARS-CoV-2 variants. Study overall: The donor belonged to the COV1001 Ad26.COV2.S trial arm. Intramuscular Ad26.COV2.S doses were given once or twice, 56 days apart. Study observations and caveats: An underestimation of total T cell responses may have resulted from the TCR breadth and depth analyses.

Some clones are missing from TCRdb's copy, which holds only in-frame ones; the method was immunoSEQ multiplex PCR. The table includes around 300,000 clones, around 90% detected once. CDR3 length: 13 amino acids. V was trimmed by 3 bases and J by 2 bases, leaving 10 bases between them. CDR1 and CDR2 from the germline V gene are SQVTM and ANQGSEA. The source was peripheral blood, collected in a trial of Ad26.COV2.S vaccine versus placebo. This sequence joins TRBV29-1 and TRBJ2-5, with a possible D match to TRBD1 (5 bases). The sequence was obtained from a person aged 18-60 years who received the Ad26.COV2.S COVID-19 vaccine or a placebo. In DNA, the CDR3 is TGCAGCGTTGAGGGGCCTATACAAGAGACCCAGTACTTC. This encodes CSVEGPIQETQYF.